The 21 T cell receptor beta chains given below trace back to one sample, sequenced in a study of regulatory T cells in long-lasting Graves disease (dated by TCRdb to about 2021). Library prep was done by multiplex PCR. Sequencer: Illumina HiSeq 4000. To build TCR beta libraries, CDR3 regions were amplified by Arm-PCR using iRepertoire HTBI primers. The raw public reads went through TCRdb reprocessing: fastp at Q25, MiXCR clone calling, in-frame beta chains kept. Here each entry gathers all rows of one CDR3 protein and keeps the most common genes and DNA. In all, the sample holds 350,000 to 500,000 distinct CDR3 sequences, and roughly 17% of those were seen once. The top ten clonotypes cover approximately 22% of the sample. Sample time point, as interpreted from the label and publication: newly diagnosed GD, antithyroid drugs for less than 3 months. For both TCR sequencing and RNA sequencing, RNA was extracted from PBMCs in TRIzol.

A further study also used this sample, focusing on T cells in Graves' hyperthyroidism and ophthalmopathy.

Specimen: peripheral blood mononuclear cells (PBMCs), collected at new diagnosis, from a patient treated with antithyroid drugs. Receptor source: a woman aged 18-30 years with Graves disease. Donor details come from another sample of the same person, matched by shared clones.

This clonotype showed up many times. J is TRBJ2-2 and V is TRBV28; D may match TRBD1 or TRBD2 (5 bases each). Trimming removed 3 bases at V and 0 bases at J, with 17 bases between. The CDR3 extends over 18 amino acids. Germline lookup yields CDR1 MDHEN and CDR2 SYDVKM. CDR3 sequence: CASSLDRWGITNTGELFF. The CDR3 coding sequence is TGTGCCAGCAGTTTGGACCGCTGGGGGATTACGAACACCGGGGAGCTGTTTTTT.

This clonotype showed up many times. This CDR3 is CSVGGQGSGVGTEAFF. In DNA form, the CDR3 reads TGCAGCGTTGGGGGACAGGGTTCGGGTGTCGGCACTGAAGCTTTCTTT. The genes are TRBV29-1 and TRBJ1-1, with TRBD1 matching 9 bases. CDR3 length equals 16 residues. The junction had 13 bases not matched to a gene; V was cut back by 4 bases and J by 4 bases. The germline CDR1 and CDR2 sequences are SQVTM and ANQGSEA.

This clonotype has a count of ten or more. V usage is TRBV24-1 and J usage is TRBJ1-5; 9 bases are shared with TRBD1. This CDR3 has 15 amino acids. The V gene end was trimmed by 3 bases and the J gene end by 5 bases; junction bases not matched to a gene: 4. Germline V gives CDR1 KGHDR, CDR2 SFDVKD. The CDR3 loop is CATSDATGGDQPQHF. CDR3 nucleotide sequence: TGTGCCACCAGTGATGCCACAGGGGGCGATCAGCCCCAGCATTTT.

This clonotype has just a few counts. The CDR3 is CASSWEGSTEAFF. For the CDR3, the DNA is TGTGCCAGCAGCTGGGAGGGCTCCACTGAAGCTTTCTTT. This chain links TRBV7-8 with TRBJ1-1; D not certain. The V gene's germline CDR1 is SGHVS and CDR2 FQNEAQ. V was trimmed by 4 bases and J by 4 bases, leaving 10 bases between them. The CDR3 is 13 residues long. Together with reference TRBV7-8 and TRBJ1-1, the CDR3 gives the full variable domain: GAGVSQSPRYKVAKRGQDVALRCDPISGHVSLFWYQQALGQGPEFLTYFQNEAQLDKSGLPSDRFFAERPEGSVSTLKIQRTQQEDSAVYLCASSWEGSTEAFFGQGTRLTVV.

A few counts support this clonotype. V gene TRBV7-9 combines with J gene TRBJ2-3; 9 bases align to TRBD2. The CDR3 is 16 residues long. Germline trimming cut 4 bases from V and 2 bases from J; bases unmatched to any gene: 7. Germline CDR1 SEHNR, CDR2 FQNEAQ (reference sequence). The CDR3 loop is CASSSGLASYTDTQYF. For the CDR3, the DNA is TGTGCCAGCAGCTCCGGACTAGCGAGTTACACAGATACGCAGTATTTT.

This clonotype was seen more than once but under ten times. The V gene is TRBV3-1, the J gene TRBJ2-5; 14 bases line up with TRBD2. Germline assignment: CDR1 LGHDT and CDR2 YNNKEL (reference sequence). J was trimmed by 5 bases and V by 4 bases; bases with no gene match: 9. The CDR3 sequence is 17 residues long. The CDR3 coding sequence is TGTGCCAGCAGCCCGCCGACTAGCGGGAGGGCCGGGGAGACCCAGTACTTC. Encoded protein: CASSPPTSGRAGETQYF.

On this clonotype: One junction end does not reproduce the germline sequence, and a read error may be involved. V usage is TRBV4-1 and J usage is TRBJ2-2; TRBD2 might be the D (5 bases). Looked up from germline, CDR1 is MGHRA and CDR2 is YSYEKL. The CDR3 contains 13 residues. In DNA, the CDR3 is TGCGCCAGCAGCCAAGGAGGCACCGGGGAGCTGTATTTT. Protein product: CASSQGGTGELYF.

The V call is TRBV12-3 or TRBV12-4, the J call TRBJ2-1, with 8 positions matching TRBD1. J gave up 10 bases and V 4 bases, and 6 bases lay outside the gene matches. The CDR3 contains 13 residues. CDR3 nucleotide sequence: TGTGCCAGCAGTTCCCCCGGGACAGGAGAGCAGTTCTTC. This encodes CASSSPGTGEQFF.

The chain couples TRBV6-1 to TRBJ1-2, with D possibly TRBD1 on 6 matching bases. This CDR3 has 14 amino acids. Trimming took off 8 bases at V and 7 bases at J, with 20 bases between the two ends. Germline V gene lookup returns CDR1 MNHNS and CDR2 SASEGT. The CDR3 DNA follows: TGTGCCAGCCGGCTGGGCAGGGGTAGTGGTGGCTACACCTTC. Translation gives CASRLGRGSGGYTF.

This clonotype was recorded at least ten times. The chain joins TRBV7-9 to TRBJ2-7; D may be TRBD2 (6 bases). The CDR3 covers 16 residues. Looked up from germline, CDR1 is SEHNR and CDR2 is FQNEAQ (reference sequence). Trimming pared 5 bases from V and 0 bases from J, leaving 17 bases between. CDR3 loop: CASSPIRDSHSYEQYF. The CDR3 region has the DNA TGTGCCAGCAGCCCAATCCGGGACTCTCACTCCTACGAGCAGTACTTC.

This clonotype was detected a few times. The chain couples TRBV5-6 to TRBJ1-1; D gene unclear. There are 17 residues in the CDR3. Looked up from germline, CDR1 is SGHDT and CDR2 is YYEEEE. V gave up 4 bases and J gave up 0 bases, with 19 bases separating them. Here the CDR3 DNA reads TGTGCCAGCAGCAGTTATTACCCCCGGATTATGAACACTGAAGCTTTCTTT. This translates into CASSSYYPRIMNTEAFF.

Here the CDR3 reads CASSITPSYNEQFF. The CDR3 bases are TGTGCCAGTAGTATTACTCCCTCCTACAATGAGCAGTTCTTC. The chain combines TRBV19 with TRBJ2-1, with D uncertain. CDR1 and CDR2 (germline): LNHDA, SQIVND (reference sequence). V was cut by 3 bases and J by 0 bases, with 6 bases left in between. CDR3 size: 14 residues.

This sequence joins TRBV10-3 and TRBJ2-1; 9 nucleotides align to TRBD2. The CDR3 is made up of 19 amino acids. Germline assignment: CDR1 ENHRY and CDR2 SYGVKD. The trim removed 7 bases at V and 5 bases at J, leaving 21 bases unmatched. In DNA form, the CDR3 reads TGTGCCATCACTACGACCGCCAGTCGGGGCGGGAGGGCCCACAATGAGCAGTTCTTC. Amino acids: CAITTTASRGGRAHNEQFF.

The V call is TRBV9, the J call TRBJ2-7; perhaps D is TRBD1 or TRBD2 (6 bases each). In germline, CDR1 is SGDLS, CDR2 YYNGEE. Deletions cut 4 bases from V and 3 bases from J, with 14 bases between. The CDR3 length is 14 residues. The CDR3 region has the DNA TGTGCCAGCAGCCGGGGGCAGGGGTTCTACGAGCAGTACTTC. Translated: CASSRGQGFYEQYF.

This clonotype was found a few times. One junction end disagrees with the germline gene, perhaps due to a read error. The rearrangement uses TRBV11-3 and TRBJ2-1, with D perhaps TRBD1 (6 bases). From germline, CDR1 is SGHNT and CDR2 YENEEA. The CDR3 consists of 11 residues. CDR3 in amino acids: CTSSRGNEQFF. CDR3 DNA: TGTACCAGCAGCAGGGGTAATGAGCAGTTCTTC.

At least ten counts were recorded for this clonotype. The V and J genes are TRBV15 and TRBJ2-1; 9 nucleotides align to TRBD2. The junction had 4 bases not matched to a gene; V was cut back by 1 base and J by 9 bases. Germline CDR1 LNHNV, CDR2 YYDKDF (reference sequence). This CDR3 spans 14 amino acids. The CDR3 loop is CATSRAVAGVEQFF. CDR3 nucleotide sequence: TGTGCCACCAGCAGAGCCGTAGCGGGAGTTGAGCAGTTCTTC.

This clonotype was counted ten times or more. The J gene is TRBJ2-1, the V gene TRBV12-3 or TRBV12-4; D uncertain. This CDR3 spans 12 amino acids. V was trimmed by 2 bases and J by 10 bases, leaving 9 bases between them. The CDR3 loop reads CASSLIAGEQFF. The CDR3 nucleotides read TGTGCCAGCAGTTTAATAGCCGGGGAGCAGTTCTTC.

V usage is TRBV12-3 or TRBV12-4 and J usage is TRBJ2-1, with D maybe TRBD2 (6 bases). This CDR3 contains 18 residues. Trimming pared 3 bases from V and 10 bases from J, leaving 28 bases between. Written as DNA, the CDR3 is TGTGCCAGCAGTTTGAGCCTTTGGGGCGGGATGGTGGGTTTGGAGCAGTTCTTC. Protein product: CASSLSLWGGMVGLEQFF.

The chain couples TRBV7-9 to TRBJ1-2; TRBD1 matches 8 bases. Germline V lookup: CDR1 SEHNR, CDR2 FQNEAQ (reference sequence). The CDR3 is 17 amino acids. V shed 1 base, J shed 2 bases, and the junction held 9 bases outside the gene matches. The CDR3 reads CASSLDLAGGVNYGYTF. In nucleotides, the CDR3 is TGTGCCAGCAGCTTAGATTTGGCAGGGGGCGTAAACTATGGCTACACCTTC.

This clonotype was recorded many times. J is TRBJ2-2 and V is TRBV7-6; 14 bases line up with TRBD2. CDR3 length: 18 residues. Trimming at V came to 4 bases and at J to 1 base, leaving 5 bases not matched to a gene. Germline V gene sequence: CDR1 SGHVS, CDR2 FNYEAQ. CDR3 residues: CASSSGLAGVLNTGELFF. As DNA, the CDR3 is TGTGCCAGCAGCTCGGGACTAGCGGGAGTGTTGAACACCGGGGAGCTGTTTTTT.

This clonotype turned up a few times. This chain joins TRBV6-1 and TRBJ1-6; 9 positions agree with TRBD1. The junction had 11 bases not matched to a gene; V was cut back by 5 bases and J by 9 bases. The CDR3 totals 16 residues. CDR1 is MNHNS and CDR2 is SASEGT in the germline V gene. The CDR3 nucleotides read TGTGCCAGCAGTAGGCGGACAGGGGATTACGTTTCACCCCTCCACTTT. This gives the protein CASSRRTGDYVSPLHF.